What follows is one T cell receptor (beta chain) and its context. Its antigen remains unidentified. There are no base qualities to consult, and no much larger clone falls within one base. The sample belongs to a study of vaccination and CD4 T cells after COVID-19 (dated by TCRdb to between 2021 and 2022). Context from the whole study: The convalescent cohort comprised six males and four females, including two Hispanic individuals, seven Caucasians, two Asians and one multiracial person. In around nine COVID-19 convalescent patients and several infection-naive healthy vaccine recipients, the spike-specific CD4+ TCR repertoire before mRNA vaccination was compared with the repertoire after mRNA vaccination. Post-COVID blood samples from convalescent patients were collected a median of around 100 days after diagnosis, with a range of roughly 35 to 161 days. Post-vaccine blood samples were obtained a median of approximately 70 days after the second vaccine dose, with a range of about 13 to 241 days. Each participant got two doses of either the Pfizer-BioNTech BNT162b2 vaccine (n=8) or the Moderna mRNA-1273 vaccine (n=2). The cultures were stimulated with overlapping spike peptide pools from SARS-CoV-2 and from the common cold coronaviruses HCoV-NL63, HCoV-OC43 and HCoV-229E. Memory CD4+ T cell crossreactivity between SARS-CoV-2 and common cold coronavirus spike proteins was assessed at the TCR clonotype level in an earlier paper using these donors. As controls, cultures received a CEFX viral epitope pool (the positive control), an HIV-1 Nef peptide pool (the negative control), or no peptide at all. Results the study describes overall, beyond this receptor: Among convalescent patients, a median 86.3% of the SARS-CoV-2-reactive clones seen after vaccination appeared only after vaccination, which suggests priming specific to the vaccine. Relatively few convalescent patients were included in the study, and early timepoints after natural infection were not analyzed. Although the median number of SARS-CoV-2-reactive clonotypes went up from 20 to 25 after infection to around 39 after vaccination, the increase was not significant. Of the vaccine-specific clones found in convalescent patients, nearly all (304 of 307) were mono-reactive for SARS-CoV-2 spike instead of being cross-reactive with common cold coronaviruses.

There are 15 amino acids in the CDR3, from cysteine to phenylalanine inclusive. Only CDR3 DNA remains: 45 bases, in frame from the first base. According to the germline V gene, CDR1 reads SGHRS and CDR2 reads YFSETQ. Relative to germline, V is 3 bases shorter and J is 7 bases shorter, with 17 bases between their ends. Library generation was performed with PCR. TCR sequencing of DNA from cultured CD4+ T cells used the Oncomine TCR Beta short-read assay at the Johns Hopkins FTIC core. The QIAamp micro DNA kit was used to extract genomic DNA from the cultured CD4+ T cells. The Oncomine TCR Beta libraries from cultured CD4+ T cells were pooled using unique dual indexes and then sequenced on an Illumina iSeq 100. On the study's bioinformatics: Non-productive sequences were removed, and CDR3s that did not start with C, did not end with F or W, or were shorter than 7 amino acids were discarded. The MANAFEST web application was used to identify antigen-specific clonotypes by comparing peptide-stimulated wells against reference wells and other culture wells. An FDR below 0.05, an odds ratio above 5, and a productive frequency above 0.1% in at least two of three replicate wells were required for clones to be considered positive. A clonotype counted as cross-reactive if it showed significant expansion both in the SARS-CoV-2 spike wells and in at least one common cold coronavirus spike condition. Levenshtein distances (stringdist) and unrooted phylogenetic trees (ape) in R version 3.6.1 were used to assess CDR3 homology. TCRdb's own reprocessing of the public reads used fastp at Q25 and MiXCR and kept productive beta chains. Each CDR3 protein gets just one entry, which takes the most common genes and DNA from the rows behind it. V and J calls and clone size were set by TCRdb, not the authors. Counted in this sample were about 10,000 distinct CDR3 sequences; around 30% of them appeared once. Roughly 13% of the sample is taken by the ten largest.

The sample's treatment or condition label, decoded: roughly 10-day PBMC culture with coronavirus spike peptide pools or control peptides (ViraFEST assay). CD4+ T cells from unexposed donors were collected before the COVID-19 pandemic (2011-2018). To expand antigen-specific T cells with peptide pools and then pick out the expanded clonotypes through TCR sequencing, the study relied on the ViraFEST assay. PBMCs were cultured at about 2 million per well in IMDM supplemented with approximately 5% human AB serum and around 9.5 IU/ml IL-2, with roughly 9.5 ug/ml peptide pools added. On days 3 and 7, half of the culture medium was replaced with fresh IL-2-containing medium. After 10 to 11 days of culture, CD4+ T cells were isolated by negative selection using the EasySep CD4+ T cell isolation kit. As cell number allowed, CD4+ T cells from unexposed donors were tested for reactivity to SARS-CoV-2 S and N and to four common cold coronavirus spike pools. Ficoll-Paque Plus gradient centrifugation was used to isolate PBMCs from whole blood, and the isolated PBMCs were then either used fresh or cryopreserved at -140C. Culture conditions were generally each tested in triplicate wells. Leukapheresis product for the unexposed donors was purchased commercially.

Rearrangement joined TRBV5-1 to TRBJ2-1; a tentative D call is TRBD2 (6 bases match). This receptor was identified in a human donor in good health. Sequencing used CD4+ T cells from blood, cultured in vitro. The CDR3 in this case is CASSSAISGKNEQFF. The DNA sequence reads TGCGCCAGCAGCTCGGCGATTAGCGGCAAAAATGAGCAGTTCTTC. Full variable domain (CDR3 extended with the reference TRBV5-1 and TRBJ2-1 proteins): KAGVTQTPRYLIKTRGQQVTLSCSPISGHRSVSWYQQTPGQGLQFLFEYFSETQRNKGNFPGRFSGRQFSNSRSEMNVSTLELGDSALYLCASSSAISGKNEQFFGPGTRLTVL.